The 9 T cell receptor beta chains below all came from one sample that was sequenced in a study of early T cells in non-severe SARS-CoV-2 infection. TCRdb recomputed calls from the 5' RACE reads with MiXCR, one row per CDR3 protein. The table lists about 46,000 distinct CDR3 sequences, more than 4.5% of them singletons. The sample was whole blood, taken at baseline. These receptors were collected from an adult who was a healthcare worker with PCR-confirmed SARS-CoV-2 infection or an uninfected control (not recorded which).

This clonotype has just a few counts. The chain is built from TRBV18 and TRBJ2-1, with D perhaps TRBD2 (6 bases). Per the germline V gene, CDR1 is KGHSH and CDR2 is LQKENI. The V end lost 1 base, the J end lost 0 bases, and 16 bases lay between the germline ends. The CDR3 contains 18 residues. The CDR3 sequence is CASSPLQGAGTSYNEQFF. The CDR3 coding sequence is TGTGCCAGCTCACCACTACAAGGGGCGGGAACCTCCTACAATGAGCAGTTCTTC.

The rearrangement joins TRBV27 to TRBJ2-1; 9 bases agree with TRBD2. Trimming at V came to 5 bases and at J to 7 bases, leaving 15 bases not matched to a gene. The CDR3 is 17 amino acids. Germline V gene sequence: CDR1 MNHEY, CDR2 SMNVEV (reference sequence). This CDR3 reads CASSPGRGRALVNEQFF. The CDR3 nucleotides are TGTGCCAGCAGTCCGGGCCGCGGGAGGGCCTTAGTTAATGAGCAGTTCTTC.

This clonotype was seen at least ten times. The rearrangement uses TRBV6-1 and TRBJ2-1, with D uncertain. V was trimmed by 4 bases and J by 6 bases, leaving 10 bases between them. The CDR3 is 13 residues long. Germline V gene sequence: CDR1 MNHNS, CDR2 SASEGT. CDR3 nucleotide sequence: TGTGCCAGCAGTGTGTTCGAAACCAATGAGCAGTTCTTC. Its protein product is CASSVFETNEQFF.

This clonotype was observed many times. The CDR3 region is CASSFRDYGYTF. The DNA for the CDR3 is TGTGCCAGCAGTTTCAGGGACTATGGCTACACCTTC. V is TRBV12-3 or TRBV12-4 and J is TRBJ1-2; the D gene is possibly TRBD1 (5 bases). The CDR3 length is 12 residues. V was shortened by 3 bases and J by 3 bases, with 5 bases between the two germline ends.

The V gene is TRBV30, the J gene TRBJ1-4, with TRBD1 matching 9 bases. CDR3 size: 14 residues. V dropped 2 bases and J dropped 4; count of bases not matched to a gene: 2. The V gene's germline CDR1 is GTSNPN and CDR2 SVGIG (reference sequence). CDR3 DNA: TGTGCCTGGAGTTCGGGACAGGGTAATGAAAAACTGTTTTTT. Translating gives CAWSSGQGNEKLFF. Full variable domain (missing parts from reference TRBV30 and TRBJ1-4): SQTIHQWPATLVQPVGSPLSLECTVEGTSNPNLYWYRQAAGRGLQLLFYSVGIGQISSEVPQNLSASRPQDRQFILSSKKLLLSDSGFYLCAWSSGQGNEKLFFGSGTQLSVL.

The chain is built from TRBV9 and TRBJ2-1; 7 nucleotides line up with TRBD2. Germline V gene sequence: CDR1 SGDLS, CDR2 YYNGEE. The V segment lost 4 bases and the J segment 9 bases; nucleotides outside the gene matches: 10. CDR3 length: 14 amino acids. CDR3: CASSPQTSIGEQFF. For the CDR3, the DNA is TGTGCCAGCAGCCCCCAGACTAGCATCGGTGAGCAGTTCTTC.

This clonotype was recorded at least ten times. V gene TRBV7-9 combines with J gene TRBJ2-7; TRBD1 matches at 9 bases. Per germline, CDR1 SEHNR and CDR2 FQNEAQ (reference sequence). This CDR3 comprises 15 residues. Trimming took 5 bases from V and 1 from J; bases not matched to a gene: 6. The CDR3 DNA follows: TGTGCCAGCAGCCACGGGACAGGGCGGTCCTACGAGCAGTACTTC. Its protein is CASSHGTGRSYEQYF.

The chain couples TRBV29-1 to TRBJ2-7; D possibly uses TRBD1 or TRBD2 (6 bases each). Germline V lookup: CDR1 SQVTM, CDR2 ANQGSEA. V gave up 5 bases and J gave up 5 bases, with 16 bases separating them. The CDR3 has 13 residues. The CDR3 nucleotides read TGCAGCGTTACCACAGGGTTAGCGGACGAGCAGTACTTC. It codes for CSVTTGLADEQYF.

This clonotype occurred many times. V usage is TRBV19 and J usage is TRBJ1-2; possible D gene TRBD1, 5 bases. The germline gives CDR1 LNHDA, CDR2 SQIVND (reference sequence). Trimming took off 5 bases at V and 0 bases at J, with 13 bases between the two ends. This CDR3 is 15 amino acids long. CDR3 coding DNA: TGTGCCAGTAGTTTGCTGGGGGGTGCTAACTATGGCTACACCTTC. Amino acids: CASSLLGGANYGYTF.